This T cell receptor beta chain stems from a study of blood T cell repertoires in COVID-19. Background on the study: The United States, Italy and Spain supplied acute and convalescent COVID-19 samples.

The length of the CDR3 is 14 residues. V lost 7 bases to trimming and J lost 1 base, with 13 bases between them. Looked up from germline, CDR1 is LNHDA and CDR2 is SQIVND (reference sequence). Assignments of participants to cohorts depended upon their own reported clinical history. Method: immunoSEQ multiplex PCR; TCRdb's copy keeps in-frame clones and lacks some. The sample has 150,000 or so clones, roughly 78% seen once. The sequenced sample was PBMCs or T cells enriched from blood (not recorded which). The TCR was taken from a woman aged 50 to 65 who had recovered from COVID-19. The chain combines TRBV19 with TRBJ1-2; tentatively, D is TRBD1 (6 bases). The CDR3 region is CASTLAGVNYGYTF. DNA of the CDR3: TGTGCCAGTACCCTAGCAGGGGTTAACTATGGCTACACCTTC.